The 17 T cell receptor beta chains below were found in one sample sequenced in a study of CD8 T cells in ankylosing spondylitis. TCRdb itself ran the 5' RACE reads through MiXCR, one entry per CDR3 protein. In the table there are 180,000 or so distinct CDR3 sequences, 11% of which are singletons. The sample was blood, either unsorted or a sorted T cell fraction (not recorded which). The receptors here all came from a male donor with ankylosing spondylitis or in good health (not recorded which).

The sample holds a few counts of this clonotype. This chain joins TRBV11-3 and TRBJ1-4, with unresolved D. V dropped 1 base and J dropped 6 bases, with 9 bases sitting between them. Germline CDR1 reads SGHNT; CDR2 reads YENEEA. The CDR3 has 14 amino acids. The CDR3, as DNA: TGTGCCAGCAGCTTAGTCCGGGGTGATGAAAAACTGTTTTTT. It encodes CASSLVRGDEKLFF.

The chain couples TRBV7-8 to TRBJ1-2, with 10 bases that match TRBD1. Per germline, CDR1 SGHVS and CDR2 FQNEAQ. The CDR3 loop spans 15 amino acids. The V gene end was trimmed by 1 base and the J gene end by 6 bases; junction bases not matched to a gene: 5. CDR3 coding DNA: TGTGCCAGCAGCTTAGGAAGACAGGGGGCCGATGGCTACACCTTC. Amino acid sequence: CASSLGRQGADGYTF.

This clonotype was seen at least ten times. The chain is built from TRBV6-1 and TRBJ2-7; 11 bases align to TRBD2. CDR1 is MNHNS, CDR2 SASEGT, per germline. J lost 3 bases, V lost 5 bases, and 6 bases had no gene match. This CDR3 has 15 amino acids. The CDR3 is CASSRGTSGSYEQYF. CDR3 DNA sequence: TGTGCCAGCAGTCGAGGGACTAGCGGTAGCTACGAGCAGTACTTC.

The gene calls are TRBV20-1 and TRBJ2-1; TRBD2 matches 9 bases. In germline, CDR1 is DFQATT, CDR2 SNEGSKA (reference sequence). V shed 5 bases, J shed 9 bases, and the junction held 8 bases outside the gene matches. There are 13 residues in the CDR3. The chain's CDR3 is CSAEGLAVGEQFF. The CDR3 DNA sequence: TGCAGTGCTGAGGGACTAGCCGTAGGTGAGCAGTTCTTC.

This clonotype was found a few times. For the CDR3, the DNA is TGTGCCAGCAACCCAACTAGCGGGGGAGGTACAGATACGCAGTATTTT. Translating gives CASNPTSGGGTDTQYF. This chain uses TRBV6-2 or TRBV6-3 with TRBJ2-3; TRBD2 matches at 11 bases. Unmatched junction bases numbered 9, after V lost 7 bases and J lost 3 bases. CDR1 is MNHEY and CDR2 is SVGEGT in the germline V gene. The CDR3 totals 16 residues.

CDR3 bases: TGTGCCAGCAGCTCAATGGTCACTGAAGCTTTCTTT. As protein: CASSSMVTEAFF. This rearrangement joins TRBV7-9 to TRBJ1-1; no clear D gene. V was pared by 4 bases and J by 4 bases, with 7 bases between. Germline V gene lookup returns CDR1 SEHNR and CDR2 FQNEAQ (reference sequence). This CDR3 spans 12 amino acids.

The chain uses TRBV3-1 and TRBJ2-6, with 10 bases fitting TRBD1. Germline values: CDR1 LGHDT, CDR2 YNNKEL (reference sequence). V lost 11 bases to trimming and J lost 1 base; unmatched junction nucleotides: 17. The CDR3 length is 19 residues. The CDR3 DNA is TGTGCCTTCAGGCCGTTGACAGGGGGCGTATTATCTGGGGCCAACGTCCTGACTTTC. Protein sequence: CAFRPLTGGVLSGANVLTF. Full variable domain (rest looked up from reference TRBV3-1 and TRBJ2-6): DTAVSQTPKYLVTQMGNDKSIKCEQNLGHDTMYWYKQDSKKFLKIMFSYNNKELIINETVPNRFSPKSPDKAHLNLHINSLELGDSAVYFCAFRPLTGGVLSGANVLTFGAGSRLTVL.

This clonotype was seen at least ten times. The chain links TRBV19 to TRBJ1-2; TRBD1 matches at 8 bases. This CDR3 is built from 19 residues. The germline CDR1 and CDR2 sequences are LNHDA and SQIVND (reference sequence). Trimming removed 2 bases from V and 6 bases from J; junction bases left unmatched: 20. DNA for the CDR3: TGTGCCAGTAGTATATTCGGATCTTACTGGACAGGGAAGGGAAATGGCTACACCTTC. Its translation: CASSIFGSYWTGKGNGYTF.

This clonotype was recorded at least ten times. The genes are TRBV6-5 and TRBJ2-5; 8 bases match TRBD1. Germline CDR1 reads MNHEY; CDR2 reads SVGAGI. V shed 0 bases, J shed 4 bases, and the junction held 7 bases outside the gene matches. The CDR3 contains 16 residues. The CDR3 region has the DNA TGTGCCAGCAGTTACTCCGGCAGGGGGCGGGGAGAGACCCAGTACTTC. This codes for CASSYSGRGRGETQYF.

This clonotype was picked up many times. V gene TRBV24-1 combines with J gene TRBJ2-3, with D unclear. V gave up 1 base and J gave up 5 bases, with 9 bases separating them. Germline CDR1 reads KGHDR; CDR2 reads SFDVKD. The CDR3 sequence is 14 residues long. This CDR3 reads CATSDLAAQDTQYF. In DNA, the CDR3 is TGTGCCACCAGTGATTTAGCAGCGCAAGATACGCAGTATTTT.

This clonotype came up many times. The CDR3 is CASSWTGQETQYF. CDR3 DNA: TGTGCCAGCAGCTGGACGGGTCAAGAGACCCAGTACTTC. This chain connects TRBV6-1 to TRBJ2-5, with D hard to call. The CDR3 loop spans 13 amino acids. Trimming removed 6 bases at V and 2 bases at J, with 10 bases between. Germline V CDR1 and CDR2: MNHNS, SASEGT.

This clonotype has only a few counts. V and J are TRBV20-1 and TRBJ2-7; 12 nucleotides line up with TRBD2. Germline V gene sequence: CDR1 DFQATT, CDR2 SNEGSKA (reference sequence). V lost 2 bases to trimming and J lost 2 bases; unmatched junction nucleotides: 4. The CDR3 runs 15 residues. The CDR3 reads CSARSLAGGTYEQYF. Written as DNA, the CDR3 is TGCAGTGCTAGATCCCTAGCGGGAGGGACCTACGAGCAGTACTTC.

This clonotype appeared a few times. The rearrangement joins TRBV27 to TRBJ1-1, with TRBD1 matching 8 bases. Trimming removed 5 bases from V and 4 bases from J; junction bases left unmatched: 6. This CDR3 comprises 14 residues. CDR1 and CDR2 from the germline V gene are MNHEY and SMNVEV (reference sequence). CDR3 sequence (DNA): TGTGCCAGCAGTATGGACAGGGCGATCACTGAAGCTTTCTTT. This sequence encodes CASSMDRAITEAFF.

This clonotype has just one count. The V and J genes are TRBV6-2 or TRBV6-3 and TRBJ1-1, with TRBD1 identical over 9 bases. V lost 5 bases and J lost 4; bases outside the gene matches: 11. This CDR3 has 16 residues. Germline V CDR1 and CDR2: MNHEY, SVGEGT. The CDR3 protein is CASSTQRQGDGTEAFF. The CDR3, as DNA: TGTGCCAGCAGTACCCAACGACAGGGGGATGGCACTGAAGCTTTCTTT.

This clonotype has a count of ten or more. J is TRBJ2-2 and V is TRBV12-3 or TRBV12-4; D remains unclear. There are 17 residues in the CDR3. With 3 bases removed from V and 0 bases from J, the gap between germline ends came to 14 bases. The CDR3 here is CASSFLGRLSNTGELFF. In nucleotides, the CDR3 is TGTGCCAGCAGTTTTTTGGGTAGGCTTTCGAACACCGGGGAGCTGTTTTTT.

This chain links TRBV27 with TRBJ2-7; TRBD1 is a possible D gene (5 bases). V lost 5 bases to trimming and J lost 0 bases, with 14 bases between them. Germline V gene lookup returns CDR1 MNHEY and CDR2 SMNVEV (reference sequence). This CDR3 is built from 15 residues. The CDR3 region is CASSPIGHSSYEQYF. The CDR3 DNA is TGTGCCAGCAGTCCCATCGGACACTCCTCCTACGAGCAGTACTTC.

This clonotype has only a few counts. The chain combines TRBV5-1 with TRBJ2-1; no reliable D call. Germline CDR1 reads SGHRS; CDR2 reads YFSETQ. Trimming stripped 4 bases from V and 7 bases from J, with 18 bases between. The CDR3 extends over 15 amino acids. CDR3 amino acids: CASSLSPGLGNEQFF. Here the CDR3 DNA reads TGCGCCAGCAGCCTCTCCCCCGGGTTGGGGAATGAGCAGTTCTTC.